This T cell receptor beta chain was sequenced for a study of blood T cell repertoires in COVID-19. Study summary: Samples of COVID-19 (acute and convalescent) were obtained from the United States, Italy and Spain. The cDNA or gDNA used as material had been derived from T cells, B-cell-depleted T cells, or PBMCs.

The germline gives CDR1 SNHLY, CDR2 FYNNEI. The CDR3 has 14 residues. Trimming pared 4 bases from V and 7 bases from J, leaving 16 bases between. The table came from immunoSEQ multiplex PCR; TCRdb's copy has only in-frame clones and leaves some out. There are about 240,000 clones in the sample; around nine tenths occur only once, and more than 6.5% lies in the top ten. Sample: peripheral blood. The receptor was derived from a woman in her seventies with active or convalescent COVID-19. The V and J genes are TRBV2 and TRBJ1-1; D perhaps matches TRBD1 (5 bases). The CDR3 DNA reads TGTGCCAGCAGTGCACTCCGCCGGGGGGTTGAAGCTTTCTTT. Its translation is CASSALRRGVEAFF. The variable domain in full, with the rest retrieved from reference TRBV2 and TRBJ1-1, is EPEVTQTPSHQVTQMGQEVILRCVPISNHLYFYWYRQILGQKVEFLVSFYNNEISEKSEIFDDQFSVERPDGSNFTLKIRSTKLEDSAMYFCASSALRRGVEAFFGQGTRLTVV.